Listed here are 18 T cell receptor beta chains from one sample, sequenced in a study of technical replicates of blood from a handful of donors. The table came from immunoSEQ multiplex PCR; TCRdb's copy has only in-frame clones and leaves some out. The table lists over 70,000 clones, around 93% of them singletons. Input material: T cells isolated from PBMCs. These receptors all come from a human donor in good health.

The rearrangement uses TRBV7-2 and TRBJ1-4, with D possibly TRBD1 on 5 matching bases. The length of the CDR3 is 15 residues. CDR1 and CDR2 from the germline V gene are SGHTA and FQGNSA. V shed 5 bases and J shed 0 bases, with 10 bases lying between them. The CDR3 loop reads CASSPDMTTNEKLFF. The DNA for the CDR3 is TGTGCCAGCAGCCCGGACATGACAACTAATGAAAAACTGTTTTTT.

The chain joins TRBV5-4 to TRBJ1-2; 9 bases map to TRBD1. Germline CDR1 SGHNT, CDR2 YYREEE (reference sequence). Unmatched junction bases numbered 11, after V lost 4 bases and J lost 4 bases. This CDR3 has 16 residues. The CDR3 coding sequence is TGTGCCAGCAGCCCGCAGGGGACAGGGTCATTCTATGGCTACACCTTC. Translated: CASSPQGTGSFYGYTF.

The V call is TRBV11-3, the J call TRBJ2-5; 8 nucleotides line up with TRBD2. Per germline, CDR1 SGHNT and CDR2 YENEEA. This CDR3 has 13 amino acids. V shed 4 bases, J shed 4 bases, and the junction held 2 bases outside the gene matches. The CDR3 is CASSSLAGETQYF. The CDR3 DNA follows: TGTGCCAGCAGCTCCCTAGCGGGAGAGACCCAGTACTTC.

The rearrangement links TRBV6-5 to TRBJ1-2; 8 nucleotides line up with TRBD1. The CDR3 extends over 14 amino acids. Germline values: CDR1 MNHEY, CDR2 SVGAGI. Trimming at V came to 6 bases and at J to 8 bases, leaving 11 bases not matched to a gene. The CDR3 DNA is TGTGCCAGCAGATTGACAGGGGCCATGTTAGGCTACACCTTC. Its protein is CASRLTGAMLGYTF.

The chain combines TRBV30 with TRBJ2-7; D perhaps matches TRBD2 (6 bases). V was shortened by 2 bases and J by 0 bases, with 11 bases between the two germline ends. This CDR3 has 14 amino acids. CDR1 and CDR2 from the germline V gene are GTSNPN and SVGIG (reference sequence). The CDR3 loop is CAWSQGDFSYEQYF. For the CDR3, the DNA is TGTGCCTGGAGTCAAGGGGACTTCTCCTACGAGCAGTACTTC.

The chain couples TRBV6-5 to TRBJ2-1, with D perhaps matching TRBD1 (5 bases). Per germline, CDR1 MNHEY and CDR2 SVGAGI. CDR3 length: 13 amino acids. Trimming left V 5 bases short and J 9 bases short, with 14 bases between. The CDR3 DNA reads as TGTGCCAGCAGTCAACTTAGGGGTGGTGAGCAGTTCTTC. Protein product: CASSQLRGGEQFF.

This clone was picked up one time. The J gene is TRBJ2-7, the V gene TRBV28, with 9 bases lining up with TRBD1. V dropped 7 bases and J dropped 5; count of bases not matched to a gene: 18. In germline, CDR1 is MDHEN, CDR2 SYDVKM. The length of the CDR3 is 17 residues. The CDR3: CASTTAVGGDRANEQYF. CDR3 coding DNA: TGTGCCAGCACTACCGCTGTAGGGGGGGACAGGGCCAACGAGCAGTACTTC.

The J gene is TRBJ2-5, the V gene TRBV11-2; no firm D call. Trimming cost V 1 base and J 3 bases, with 6 bases left between them. The CDR3 contains 13 residues. Germline assignment: CDR1 SGHAT and CDR2 FQNNGV. The CDR3 region has the DNA TGTGCCAGCAGCTTAGTCGGAGAAGAGACCCAGTACTTC. It is translated as CASSLVGEETQYF.

The chain uses TRBV29-1 and TRBJ2-7; 9 bases match TRBD1. The V gene's germline CDR1 is SQVTM and CDR2 ANQGSEA. The CDR3 is made up of 12 amino acids. V dropped 7 bases and J dropped 2; count of bases not matched to a gene: 3. The CDR3 reads CSAGQGTYEQYF. The DNA for the CDR3 is TGCAGCGCCGGACAGGGGACCTACGAGCAGTACTTC.

The chain couples TRBV30 to TRBJ2-7, with D possibly being TRBD2 (5 bases). Looked up from germline, CDR1 is GTSNPN and CDR2 is SVGIG (reference sequence). Trimming pared 2 bases from V and 7 bases from J, leaving 21 bases between. This CDR3 has 15 amino acids. The CDR3 region is CAWSYITGIRVEQYF. Here the CDR3 DNA reads TGTGCCTGGAGTTACATAACGGGGATCCGGGTGGAGCAGTACTTC.

The chain is built from TRBV30 and TRBJ2-5, with TRBD2 as a possible D gene (6 bases). The CDR3 length is 13 residues. The germline gives CDR1 GTSNPN, CDR2 SVGIG (reference sequence). Trimming removed 5 bases at V and 2 bases at J, with 12 bases between. The CDR3 is CAWRRDSQETQYF. CDR3 sequence (DNA): TGTGCCTGGCGCCGGGACTCTCAAGAGACCCAGTACTTC.

This chain uses TRBV5-1 with TRBJ1-1, with no clear D. This CDR3 contains 14 residues. Germline-derived CDR1 and CDR2 are SGHRS and YFSETQ. Deletions cut 4 bases from V and 3 bases from J, with 13 bases between. Written as DNA, the CDR3 is TGCGCCAGCAGCCCAGTTGTGAGCGACACTGAAGCTTTCTTT. Translating gives CASSPVVSDTEAFF.

V and J are TRBV7-9 and TRBJ2-1; 10 bases match TRBD2. The trim removed 2 bases at V and 5 bases at J, leaving 3 bases unmatched. The CDR3 spans 15 residues. Looked up from germline, CDR1 is SEHNR and CDR2 is FQNEAQ (reference sequence). The CDR3 sequence is CASSLIGTSDNEQFF. Written as DNA, the CDR3 is TGTGCCAGCAGCTTAATTGGGACTAGCGACAATGAGCAGTTCTTC.

This rearrangement joins TRBV5-6 to TRBJ2-2; 9 bases line up with TRBD1. Germline lookup yields CDR1 SGHDT and CDR2 YYEEEE. The CDR3 contains 16 residues. The V segment lost 3 bases and the J segment 4 bases; nucleotides outside the gene matches: 7. This CDR3 is CASSSATGGTTGELFF. The CDR3 DNA reads as TGTGCCAGCAGCTCGGCGACAGGGGGGACCACCGGGGAGCTGTTTTTT.

The chain combines TRBV19 with TRBJ2-7; tentative D call: TRBD2 (5 bases). The CDR3 runs to 11 residues. Germline V gene sequence: CDR1 LNHDA, CDR2 SQIVND (reference sequence). The germline V and J ends were trimmed by 3 bases and 6 bases, with 6 bases remaining between them. Here the CDR3 reads CASSIEGEQYF. CDR3 nucleotide sequence: TGTGCCAGTAGTATTGAGGGCGAGCAGTACTTC.

The chain has TRBV6-4 and TRBJ1-2; TRBD1 is a possible D gene (6 bases). CDR3 size: 14 residues. Per germline, CDR1 MRHNA and CDR2 SNTAGT. Trimming took 10 bases from V and 2 from J, leaving 17 bases between them. The CDR3 loop reads CAIHRDTPNYGYTF. Written as DNA, the CDR3 is TGTGCCATCCATCGGGACACTCCCAACTATGGCTACACCTTC.

The chain has TRBV30 and TRBJ2-7; D is possibly TRBD2 (6 bases). The ends were cut back, 5 bases at V and 1 base at J, with 12 bases in the middle. Germline assignment: CDR1 GTSNPN and CDR2 SVGIG (reference sequence). The CDR3 is 13 amino acids. For the CDR3, the DNA is TGTGCCTGGGCCCGGGACTTATCCTACGAGCAGTACTTC. As protein: CAWARDLSYEQYF.

This chain links TRBV28 with TRBJ2-3, with 8 bases matching TRBD1. V shed 4 bases and J 4 bases; nucleotides not matched to a gene: 10. This CDR3 contains 16 residues. The V gene's germline CDR1 is MDHEN and CDR2 SYDVKM. The CDR3 DNA sequence: TGTGCCAGCAGTTCACCCGCAGGGGGCGAATCAGATACGCAGTATTTT. It specifies CASSSPAGGESDTQYF.